There are a few counts of the clone carrying this T cell receptor (beta chain). Antigen specificity is unknown. The data were taken from a study of tumor-infiltrating lymphocytes in primary liver carcinoma. Study overall: Surgical resection was used to treat these primary liver carcinoma patients. Study-level points and caveats: Being bulk and unsorted, samples allowed no CD4+ and CD8+ repertoire comparison. Among the pair types, tumor region pairs showed more overlap than tumor-adjacent and tumor-blood pairs.

Production of TCR beta cDNA used 500 ng total RNA together with a constant-region primer. Three-round nested multiplex PCR performed with slightly modified ARM-PCR produced the TCR beta libraries. A C-beta reverse primer was combined with TRBV1-TRBV30 forward primers in the first two PCR rounds, and each round had approximately 9 cycles. MiXCR, run by TCRdb on the multiplex PCR reads, gives a single entry per CDR3 protein. The repertoire holds approximately 300,000 distinct CDR3 sequences, with approximately 65% as singletons. They got blood RNA out of unsorted whole blood and also pulled out germline DNA. V shed 3 bases, J shed 5 bases, and the junction held 7 bases outside the gene matches. CDR1 and CDR2 from the germline V gene are SGHRS and YFSETQ. The CDR3 has 15 amino acids.

The J gene is TRBJ2-1, the V gene TRBV5-1, with 8 bases fitting TRBD2. The clonotype was recovered from a middle-aged man with primary liver carcinoma and hepatitis B virus infection. Sequenced material: peripheral blood. CDR3 sequence: CASSSQTSANNEQFF. The DNA for the CDR3 is TGCGCCAGCAGCTCCCAGACTAGCGCGAACAATGAGCAGTTCTTC. Combining the CDR3 with reference TRBV5-1 and TRBJ2-1 gives the whole variable domain KAGVTQTPRYLIKTRGQQVTLSCSPISGHRSVSWYQQTPGQGLQFLFEYFSETQRNKGNFPGRFSGRQFSNSRSEMNVSTLELGDSALYLCASSSQTSANNEQFFGPGTRLTVL.